This note documents a single T cell receptor beta chain sequence. Its specificity is not known. J was trimmed by 4 bases and V by 4 bases; bases with no gene match: 4. There are 14 residues in the CDR3. Germline V CDR1 and CDR2: MNHEY, SVGAGI. The source of the sample is a study of T cell responses to AZD1222 COVID-19 vaccine. Study-wide results and limits: Recipients of AZD1222 seropositive at baseline numbered only five or six. Repertoires were obtained solely post-peak T cell response.

The method was immunoSEQ multiplex PCR; TCRdb's version includes in-frame clones alone and lacks a portion of them. The sample shows approximately 130,000 clones, roughly nine tenths of them seen only once. Sample: peripheral blood, taken 28 days after the second AZD1222 dose. This sequence joins TRBV6-5 and TRBJ1-2; 9 bases line up with TRBD1. The receptor was derived from an adult who received the AZD1222 COVID-19 vaccine. Written as DNA, the CDR3 is TGTGCCAGCAGTTTACAGGGGGCGGGCTATGGCTACACCTTC. Translating gives CASSLQGAGYGYTF.